The clone carrying this T cell receptor beta chain was observed at least ten times. Antigen specificity is unknown. The length of the CDR3 is 15 residues. Germline loops: CDR1 MNHEY, CDR2 SMNVEV (reference sequence). Deletions cut 0 bases from V and 4 bases from J, with 10 bases between. RNA transcripts provided the source from which TCR beta CDR3 regions were amplified. TCR CDR3 underwent first-round RT-PCR with the HTBI primer set. TCRdb analysed the multiplex PCR reads with MiXCR anew, one entry per CDR3 protein. The sample holds about 520,000 distinct CDR3 sequences; approximately 25% are singletons and the top ten take 11%. Individuals with ophthalmopathy presented a Clinical Activity Score of at least 3, a NOSPECS grade of at least 4 and a duration under 3 months. On the basis of clinical symptoms, serum thyroxine and TRAb, thyroid ultrasound and orbital computed tomography, diagnoses were made.

This specimen comes from a study of T cells in Graves' hyperthyroidism and ophthalmopathy. General study findings and limits: Ophthalmopathy prediction by the model preceded onset by a median about 6.8 months.

The receptor was isolated from a woman in her 30s with Graves' ophthalmopathy. Sequencing was done on a sample of blood. This sequence joins TRBV27 and TRBJ1-5; no clear D. CDR3 nucleotides: TGTGCCAGCAGTTTATCAACAGACCTAAATCAGCCCCAGCATTTT. Protein: CASSLSTDLNQPQHF.